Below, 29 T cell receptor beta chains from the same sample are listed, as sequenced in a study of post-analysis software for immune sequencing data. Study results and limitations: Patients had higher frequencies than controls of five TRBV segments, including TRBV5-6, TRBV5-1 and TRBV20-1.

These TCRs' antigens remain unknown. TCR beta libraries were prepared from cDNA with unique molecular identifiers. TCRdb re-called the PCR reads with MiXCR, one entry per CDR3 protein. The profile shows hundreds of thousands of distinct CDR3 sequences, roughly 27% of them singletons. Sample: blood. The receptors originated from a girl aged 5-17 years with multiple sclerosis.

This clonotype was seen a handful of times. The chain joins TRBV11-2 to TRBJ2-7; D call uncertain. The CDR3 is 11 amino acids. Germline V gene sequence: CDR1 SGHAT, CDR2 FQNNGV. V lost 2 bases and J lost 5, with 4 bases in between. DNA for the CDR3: TGTGCCAGCAGCTTATGGGACGAGCAGTACTTC. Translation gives CASSLWDEQYF.

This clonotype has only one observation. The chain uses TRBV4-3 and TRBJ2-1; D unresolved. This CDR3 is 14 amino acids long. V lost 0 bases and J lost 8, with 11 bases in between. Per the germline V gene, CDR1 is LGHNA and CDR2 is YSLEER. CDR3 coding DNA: TGCGCCAGCAGCCAAGATAGGAGATGCGATGAGCAGTTCTTC. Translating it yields CASSQDRRCDEQFF.

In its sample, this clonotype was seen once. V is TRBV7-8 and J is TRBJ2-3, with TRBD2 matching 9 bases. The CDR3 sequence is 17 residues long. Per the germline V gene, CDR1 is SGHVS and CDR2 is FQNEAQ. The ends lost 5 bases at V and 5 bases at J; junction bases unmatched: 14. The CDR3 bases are TGTGCCAGCAGCCTAGTATTTCTAGCGGGAACAGGAGATACGCAGTATTTT. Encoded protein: CASSLVFLAGTGDTQYF.

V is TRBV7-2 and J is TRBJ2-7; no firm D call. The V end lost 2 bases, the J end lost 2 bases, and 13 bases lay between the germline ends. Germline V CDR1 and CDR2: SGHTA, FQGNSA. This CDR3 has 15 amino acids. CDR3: CASSLNHAATYEQYF. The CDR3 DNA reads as TGTGCCAGCAGCTTAAATCATGCGGCTACCTACGAGCAGTACTTC. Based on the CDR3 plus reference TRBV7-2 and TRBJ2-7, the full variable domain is GAGVSQSPSNKVTEKGKDVELRCDPISGHTALYWYRQSLGQGLEFLIYFQGNSAPDKSGLPSDRFSAERTGGSVSTLTIQRTQQEDSAVYLCASSLNHAATYEQYFGPGTRLTVT.

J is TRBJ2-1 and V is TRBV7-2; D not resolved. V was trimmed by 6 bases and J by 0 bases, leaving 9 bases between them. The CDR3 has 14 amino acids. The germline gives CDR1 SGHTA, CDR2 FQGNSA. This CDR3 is CASRSLGSYNEQFF. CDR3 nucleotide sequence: TGTGCCAGCAGATCACTGGGCTCCTACAATGAGCAGTTCTTC.

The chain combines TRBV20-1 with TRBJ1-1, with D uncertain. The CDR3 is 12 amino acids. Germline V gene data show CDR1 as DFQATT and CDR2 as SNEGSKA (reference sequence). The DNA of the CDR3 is TGCAGAGCCCCCGTCATGAACACTGAAGCTTTCTTT. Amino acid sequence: CRAPVMNTEAFF.

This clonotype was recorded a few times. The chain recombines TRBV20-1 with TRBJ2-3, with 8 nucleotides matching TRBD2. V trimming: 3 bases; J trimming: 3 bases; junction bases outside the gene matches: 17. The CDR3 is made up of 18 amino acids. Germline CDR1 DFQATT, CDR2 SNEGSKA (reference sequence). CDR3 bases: TGCAGTGCTAGCTTCCCGGCCGCTGCGGGGGGATTTACAGATACGCAGTATTTT. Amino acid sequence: CSASFPAAAGGFTDTQYF.

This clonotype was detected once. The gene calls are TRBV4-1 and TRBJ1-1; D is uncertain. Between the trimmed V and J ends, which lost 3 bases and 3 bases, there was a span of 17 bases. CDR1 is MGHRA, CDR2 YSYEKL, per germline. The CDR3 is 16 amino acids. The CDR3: CASSHPVAGLDTEAFF. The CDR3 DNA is TGCGCCAGCAGCCACCCGGTAGCAGGCCTGGACACTGAAGCTTTCTTT.

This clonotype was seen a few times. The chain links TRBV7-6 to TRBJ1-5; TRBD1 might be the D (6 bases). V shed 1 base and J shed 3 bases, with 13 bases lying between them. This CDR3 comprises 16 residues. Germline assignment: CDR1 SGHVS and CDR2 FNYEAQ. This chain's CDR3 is CASSLEQGMNNQPQHF. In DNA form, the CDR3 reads TGTGCCAGCAGCTTAGAGCAGGGGATGAACAATCAGCCCCAGCATTTT.

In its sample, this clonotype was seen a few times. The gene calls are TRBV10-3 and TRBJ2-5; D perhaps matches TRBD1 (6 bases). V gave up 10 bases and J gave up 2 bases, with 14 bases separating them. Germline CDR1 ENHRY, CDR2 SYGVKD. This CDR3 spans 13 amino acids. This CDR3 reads CATTGTIQETQYF. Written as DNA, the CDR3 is TGTGCCACCACCGGGACAATTCAAGAGACCCAGTACTTC.

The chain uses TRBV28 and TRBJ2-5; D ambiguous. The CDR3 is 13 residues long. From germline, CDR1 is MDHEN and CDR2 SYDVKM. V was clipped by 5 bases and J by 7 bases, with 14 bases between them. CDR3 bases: TGTGCCAGCAGTCTATCATCCCCTAGGACCCAGTACTTC. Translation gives CASSLSSPRTQYF.

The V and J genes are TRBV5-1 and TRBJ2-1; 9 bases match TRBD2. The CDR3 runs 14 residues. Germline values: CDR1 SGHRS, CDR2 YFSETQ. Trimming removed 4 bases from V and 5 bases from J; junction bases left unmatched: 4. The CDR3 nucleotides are TGCGCCAGCAGCGGAGCGGGGGGACACAATGAGCAGTTCTTC. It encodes CASSGAGGHNEQFF.

The CDR3 nucleotides are TGTGCCAGCAGTGAAATCCAGGTCCTGGGCGAGCAGTACTTC. Residues: CASSEIQVLGEQYF. The genes are TRBV2 and TRBJ2-7; the D is unclear. CDR1 and CDR2 from the germline V gene are SNHLY and FYNNEI. The CDR3 has 14 residues. V lost 2 bases and J lost 6, with 14 bases in between.

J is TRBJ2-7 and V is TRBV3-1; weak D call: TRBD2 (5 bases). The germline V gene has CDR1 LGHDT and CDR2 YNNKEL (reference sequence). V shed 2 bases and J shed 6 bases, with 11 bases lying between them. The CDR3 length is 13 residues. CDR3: CASSQHPEAEQYF. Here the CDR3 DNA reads TGTGCCAGCAGCCAACACCCGGAGGCCGAGCAGTACTTC.

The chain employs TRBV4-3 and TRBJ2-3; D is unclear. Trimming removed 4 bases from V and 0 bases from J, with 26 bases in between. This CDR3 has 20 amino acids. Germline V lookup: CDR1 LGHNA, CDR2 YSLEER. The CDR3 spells CASSPRQAPVNNLSTDTQYF. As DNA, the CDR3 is TGCGCCAGCAGCCCCCGGCAGGCTCCCGTCAACAACCTAAGCACAGATACGCAGTATTTT.

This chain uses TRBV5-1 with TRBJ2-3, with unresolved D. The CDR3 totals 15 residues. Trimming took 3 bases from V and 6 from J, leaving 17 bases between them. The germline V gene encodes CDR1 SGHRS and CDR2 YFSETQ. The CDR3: CASSSHGREGDTQYF. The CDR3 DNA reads TGCGCCAGCAGCTCGCACGGCAGAGAAGGGGATACGCAGTATTTT.

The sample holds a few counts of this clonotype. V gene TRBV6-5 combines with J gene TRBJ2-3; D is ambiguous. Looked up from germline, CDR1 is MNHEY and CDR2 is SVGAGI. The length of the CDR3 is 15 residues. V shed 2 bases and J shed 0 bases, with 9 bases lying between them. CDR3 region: CASSYRGVSTDTQYF. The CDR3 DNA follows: TGTGCCAGCAGTTACCGAGGTGTTAGCACAGATACGCAGTATTTT.

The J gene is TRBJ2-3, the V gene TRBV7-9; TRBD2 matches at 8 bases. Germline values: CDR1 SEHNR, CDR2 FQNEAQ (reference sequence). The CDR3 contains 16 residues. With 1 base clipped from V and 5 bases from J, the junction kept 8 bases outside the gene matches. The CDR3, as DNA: TGTGCCAGCAGCTTAGTAGTTACTAGCGGAGAAGATACGCAGTATTTT. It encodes CASSLVVTSGEDTQYF.

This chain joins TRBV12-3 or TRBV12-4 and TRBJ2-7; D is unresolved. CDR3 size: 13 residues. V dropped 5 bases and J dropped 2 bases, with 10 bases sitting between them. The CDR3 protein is CASSKSGAYEQYF. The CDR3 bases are TGTGCCAGCAGTAAGTCTGGGGCCTACGAGCAGTACTTC.

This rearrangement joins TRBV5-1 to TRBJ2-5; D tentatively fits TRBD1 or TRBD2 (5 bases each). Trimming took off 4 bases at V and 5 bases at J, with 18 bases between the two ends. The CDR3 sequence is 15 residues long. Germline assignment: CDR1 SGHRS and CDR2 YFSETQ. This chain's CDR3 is CASSRGPGSEETQYF. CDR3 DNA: TGCGCCAGCAGCCGCGGACCAGGGAGCGAGGAGACCCAGTACTTC.

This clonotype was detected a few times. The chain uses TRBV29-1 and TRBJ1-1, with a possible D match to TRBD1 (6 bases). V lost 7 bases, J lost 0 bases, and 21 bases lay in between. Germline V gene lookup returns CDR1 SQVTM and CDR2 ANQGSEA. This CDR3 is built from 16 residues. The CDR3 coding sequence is TGCAGCGCCGGCTACAGGGCTCGTTTTATGAACACTGAAGCTTTCTTT. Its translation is CSAGYRARFMNTEAFF. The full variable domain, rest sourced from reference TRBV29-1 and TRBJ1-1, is SAVISQKPSRDICQRGTSLTIQCQVDSQVTMMFWYRQQPGQSLTLIATANQGSEATYESGFVIDKFPISRPNLTFSTLTVSNMSPEDSSIYLCSAGYRARFMNTEAFFGQGTRLTVV.

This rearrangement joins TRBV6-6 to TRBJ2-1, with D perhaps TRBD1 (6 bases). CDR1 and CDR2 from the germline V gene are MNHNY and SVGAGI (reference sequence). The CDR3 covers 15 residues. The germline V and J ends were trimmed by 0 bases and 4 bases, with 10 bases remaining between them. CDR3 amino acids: CASSYSFGQYNEQFF. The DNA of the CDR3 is TGTGCCAGCAGTTACTCGTTCGGACAGTACAATGAGCAGTTCTTC.

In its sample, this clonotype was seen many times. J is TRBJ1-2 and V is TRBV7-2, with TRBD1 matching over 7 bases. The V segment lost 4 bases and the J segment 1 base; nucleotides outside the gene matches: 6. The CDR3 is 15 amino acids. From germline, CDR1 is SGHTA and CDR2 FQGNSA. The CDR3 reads CASSSRGTDNYGYTF. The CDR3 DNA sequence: TGTGCCAGCAGCTCCCGCGGGACAGATAACTATGGCTACACCTTC. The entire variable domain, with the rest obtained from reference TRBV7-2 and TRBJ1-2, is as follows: GAGVSQSPSNKVTEKGKDVELRCDPISGHTALYWYRQSLGQGLEFLIYFQGNSAPDKSGLPSDRFSAERTGGSVSTLTIQRTQQEDSAVYLCASSSRGTDNYGYTFGSGTRLTVV.

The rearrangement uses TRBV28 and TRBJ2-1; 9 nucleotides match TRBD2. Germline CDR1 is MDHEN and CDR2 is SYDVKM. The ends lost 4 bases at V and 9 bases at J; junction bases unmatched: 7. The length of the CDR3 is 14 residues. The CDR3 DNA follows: TGTGCCAGCAGTTCCGGACTAGCGACTGCTGAGCAGTTCTTC. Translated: CASSSGLATAEQFF.

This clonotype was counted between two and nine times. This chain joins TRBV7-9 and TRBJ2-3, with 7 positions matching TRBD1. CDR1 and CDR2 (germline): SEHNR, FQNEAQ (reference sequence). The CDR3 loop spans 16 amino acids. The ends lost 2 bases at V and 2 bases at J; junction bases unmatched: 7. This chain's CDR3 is CASSLFRDRFTDTQYF. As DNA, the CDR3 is TGTGCCAGCAGCTTATTTCGGGACAGATTCACAGATACGCAGTATTTT.

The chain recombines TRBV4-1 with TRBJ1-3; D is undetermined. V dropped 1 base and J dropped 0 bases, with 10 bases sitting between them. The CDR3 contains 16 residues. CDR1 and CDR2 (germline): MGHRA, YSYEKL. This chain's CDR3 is CASSQVTQISGNTIYF. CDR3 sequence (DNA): TGCGCCAGCAGCCAAGTCACCCAGATCTCTGGAAACACCATATATTTT.

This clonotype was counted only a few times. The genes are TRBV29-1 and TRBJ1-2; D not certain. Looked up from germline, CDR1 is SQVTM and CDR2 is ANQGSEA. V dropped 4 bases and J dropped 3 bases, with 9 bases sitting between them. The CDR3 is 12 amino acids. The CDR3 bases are TGCAGCGTTGGCGATCGCGACTATGGCTACACCTTC. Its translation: CSVGDRDYGYTF.

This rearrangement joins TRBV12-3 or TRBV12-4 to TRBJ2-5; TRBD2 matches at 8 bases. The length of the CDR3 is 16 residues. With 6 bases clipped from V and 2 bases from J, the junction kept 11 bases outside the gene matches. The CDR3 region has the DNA TGTGCCAGCAGCCCCTTTGGGCGGGGGGATCAAGAGACCCAGTACTTC. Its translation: CASSPFGRGDQETQYF.

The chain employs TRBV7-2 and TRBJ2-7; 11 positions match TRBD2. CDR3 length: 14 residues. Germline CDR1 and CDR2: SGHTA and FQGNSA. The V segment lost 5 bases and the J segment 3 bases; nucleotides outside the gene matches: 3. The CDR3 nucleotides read TGTGCCAGCAGCCAGGGACTAGCGGTCTACGAGCAGTACTTC. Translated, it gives CASSQGLAVYEQYF.